The 2 T cell receptor beta chains reported below all come from one sample, sequenced in a study of blood T cells in healthy people across ages. The second PCR ran about 6 to 11 cycles with a sample-barcoded 5' primer and J-beta primers. TCRdb ran MiXCR on the 5' RACE reads and lists one entry per CDR3 protein. The sample yields about a million distinct CDR3 sequences, 45% to 60% seen once. Sequencing input: blood. The origin of the receptors is a woman between 55 and 75 years old in good health.

The chain recombines TRBV24-1 with TRBJ2-1, with 9 positions matching TRBD2. V was pared by 1 base and J by 1 base, with 4 bases of the junction left unmatched. Germline CDR1 KGHDR, CDR2 SFDVKD. This CDR3 is built from 17 residues. The CDR3, as DNA: TGTGCCACCAGTGATTTAATGACTAGCGGATCCTACAATGAGCAGTTCTTC. Translated: CATSDLMTSGSYNEQFF.

The gene calls are TRBV10-3 and TRBJ2-7, with D hard to call. The J call is in doubt because the DNA end fits TRBJ2-4 better. There are 10 residues in the CDR3. The germline V gene has CDR1 ENHRY and CDR2 SYGVKD. The CDR3 region has the DNA TGTGCCATCGGAGAAAACATTCAGTACTTC. Translation gives CAIGENIQYF.